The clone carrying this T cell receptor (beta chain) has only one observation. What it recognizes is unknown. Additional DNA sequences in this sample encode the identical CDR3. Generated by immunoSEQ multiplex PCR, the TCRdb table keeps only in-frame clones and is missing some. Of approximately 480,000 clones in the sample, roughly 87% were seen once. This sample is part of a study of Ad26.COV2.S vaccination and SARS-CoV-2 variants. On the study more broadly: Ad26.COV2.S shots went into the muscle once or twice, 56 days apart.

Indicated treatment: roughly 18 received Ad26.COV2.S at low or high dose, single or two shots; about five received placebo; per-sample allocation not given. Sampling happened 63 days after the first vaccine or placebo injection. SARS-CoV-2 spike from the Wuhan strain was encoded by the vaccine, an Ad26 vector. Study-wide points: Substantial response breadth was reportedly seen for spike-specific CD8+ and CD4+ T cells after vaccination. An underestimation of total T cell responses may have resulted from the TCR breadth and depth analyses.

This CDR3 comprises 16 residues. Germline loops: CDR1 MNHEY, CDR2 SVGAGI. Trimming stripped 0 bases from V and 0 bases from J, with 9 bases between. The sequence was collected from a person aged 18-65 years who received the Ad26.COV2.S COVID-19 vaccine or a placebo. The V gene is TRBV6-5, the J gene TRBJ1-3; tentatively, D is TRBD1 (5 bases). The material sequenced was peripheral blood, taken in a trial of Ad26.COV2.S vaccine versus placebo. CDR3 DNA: TGTGCCAGCAGTTACTCCAGGGCAAGCTCTGGAAACACCATATATTTT. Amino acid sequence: CASSYSRASSGNTIYF.